The 23 T cell receptor beta chains in this list originate from one sample, sequenced in a study of T cells expressing NK-cell markers. TCRdb reanalyzed the 5' RACE reads, giving one entry per CDR3 protein sequence and no DNA. Its table lists about 380,000 distinct CDR3 sequences. Sequencing was done on a sample of blood T cells: a sorted CD56 or NKG2C T cell subset, CD4+ or CD8+ T cells, or bulk PBMC T cells (not recorded which). All receptors come from a man aged 18-70 years in good health.

The chain has TRBV24-1 and TRBJ1-5; the D call of TRBD1 rests on TCRdb alone, since no DNA is present to check it. CDR3 length: 15 residues. Germline CDR1 is KGHDR and CDR2 is SFDVKD. The CDR3 reads CATSEAGAPGQPQHF.

The chain is built from TRBV12-3 or TRBV12-4 and TRBJ2-6; TCRdb calls TRBD2, which cannot be checked without DNA. The CDR3 has 18 residues. The CDR3 loop reads CASSAGLAGAAGANVLTF.

The chain uses TRBV29-1 and TRBJ2-7; the TCRdb D gene call, TRBD1, has no DNA to confirm it. The CDR3 has 14 residues. CDR1 and CDR2 from the germline V gene are SQVTM and ANQGSEA. CDR3 amino acids: CSVDFYGQGYEQYF.

The gene calls are TRBV28 and TRBJ1-6; the D call of TRBD1 rests on TCRdb alone, since no DNA is present to check it. CDR1 and CDR2 from the germline V gene are MDHEN and SYDVKM. The CDR3 is 15 residues long. The CDR3 loop reads CASSLYRGINSPLHF.

This chain links TRBV6-1 with TRBJ2-3; without DNA, the TCRdb call of TRBD2 cannot be checked. CDR3 length equals 15 residues. Per the germline V gene, CDR1 is MNHNS and CDR2 is SASEGT. This chain's CDR3 is CASAKRGGRTDTQYF.

The chain couples TRBV28 to TRBJ2-1; the TRBD2 assignment by TCRdb is unverifiable without DNA. The CDR3 sequence is 15 residues long. Germline loops: CDR1 MDHEN, CDR2 SYDVKM. The CDR3 sequence is CASSSAGTSLNEQFF.

This chain uses TRBV5-1 with TRBJ2-5; there is no DNA to check the TCRdb D call of TRBD2. Germline loops: CDR1 SGHRS, CDR2 YFSETQ. This CDR3 has 17 residues. CDR3 amino acids: CASSPPLSGGAQETQYF. The full variable domain, its missing parts supplied by reference TRBV5-1 and TRBJ2-5, is KAGVTQTPRYLIKTRGQQVTLSCSPISGHRSVSWYQQTPGQGLQFLFEYFSETQRNKGNFPGRFSGRQFSNSRSEMNVSTLELGDSALYLCASSPPLSGGAQETQYFGPGTRLLVL.

The V gene is TRBV5-1, the J gene TRBJ2-2; TCRdb selects TRBD2, and the lack of DNA leaves this call unchecked. From germline, CDR1 is SGHRS and CDR2 YFSETQ. CDR3 length: 18 amino acids. CDR3 in amino acids: CASSLTLTSGGAGGELFF.

The chain couples TRBV7-2 to TRBJ2-7; TCRdb proposes TRBD2, but this gene call is untestable without DNA. CDR3 size: 15 residues. Per the germline V gene, CDR1 is SGHTA and CDR2 is FQGNSA. CDR3: CASSFAIMAGYEQYF.

CDR3 amino acids: CASSYAAGSPMYEQYF. The rearrangement uses TRBV6-5 and TRBJ2-7; the D gene TCRdb calls, TRBD2, cannot be checked with no DNA. In germline, CDR1 is MNHEY, CDR2 SVGAGI. There are 16 residues in the CDR3.

The chain joins TRBV5-4 to TRBJ2-3. The CDR3 contains 13 residues. Germline CDR1 reads SGHNT; CDR2 reads YYREEE (reference sequence). The CDR3 here is CASRRYSTDTQYF.

The chain combines TRBV3-1 with TRBJ2-3; TCRdb reports TRBD1, a call that lacks DNA to check it against. CDR1 and CDR2 (germline): LGHDT, YNNKEL (reference sequence). This CDR3 comprises 14 residues. Here the CDR3 reads CASSQRTGPDTQYF.

The chain recombines TRBV18 with TRBJ1-3. The CDR3 runs 11 residues. The germline gives CDR1 KGHSH, CDR2 LQKENI. The CDR3: CASPQGNTIYF.

This rearrangement joins TRBV11-1 to TRBJ2-2; TCRdb's D call of TRBD1 is untestable without DNA. The CDR3 is 13 residues long. Germline V lookup: CDR1 SGHAT, CDR2 FQDESV (reference sequence). The chain's CDR3 is CASSRRRGGELFF.

The genes are TRBV7-2 and TRBJ2-3; lacking DNA, the TRBD1 call made by TCRdb goes unchecked. This CDR3 is built from 13 residues. Germline V gives CDR1 SGHTA, CDR2 FQGNSA. The CDR3 reads CAIRQGVTDTQYF. The full variable domain, rest sourced from reference TRBV7-2 and TRBJ2-3, is GAGVSQSPSNKVTEKGKDVELRCDPISGHTALYWYRQSLGQGLEFLIYFQGNSAPDKSGLPSDRFSAERTGGSVSTLTIQRTQQEDSAVYLCAIRQGVTDTQYFGPGTRLTVL.

The gene calls are TRBV4-2 and TRBJ2-6. The CDR3 extends over 17 amino acids. The germline V gene encodes CDR1 LGHNA and CDR2 YNFKEQ. The CDR3: CASSQDLAGSGANVLTF.

This rearrangement joins TRBV7-2 to TRBJ2-1; TCRdb's D call, TRBD2, is unchecked because there is no DNA. The CDR3 has 16 amino acids. Germline V gene lookup returns CDR1 SGHTA and CDR2 FQGNSA. This CDR3 reads CASSLLRGVVSNEQFF.

CDR3 loop: CASSRSAEYNEQFF. V gene TRBV5-1 combines with J gene TRBJ2-1; TCRdb gives TRBD1 as the D gene, but with no DNA this cannot be confirmed. Germline values: CDR1 SGHRS, CDR2 YFSETQ. This CDR3 region has 14 residues. Filled out from reference TRBV5-1 and TRBJ2-1, the complete variable domain reads KAGVTQTPRYLIKTRGQQVTLSCSPISGHRSVSWYQQTPGQGLQFLFEYFSETQRNKGNFPGRFSGRQFSNSRSEMNVSTLELGDSALYLCASSRSAEYNEQFFGPGTRLTVL.

The chain links TRBV4-2 to TRBJ2-1; the D gene TCRdb calls, TRBD1, cannot be checked with no DNA. From germline, CDR1 is LGHNA and CDR2 YNFKEQ. This CDR3 contains 15 residues. Here the CDR3 reads CASSIQGDSYNEQFF.

The chain combines TRBV7-2 with TRBJ1-6; as DNA is missing, the TRBD1 call by TCRdb cannot be tested. The CDR3 runs to 16 residues. Germline values: CDR1 SGHTA, CDR2 FQGNSA. CDR3 sequence reads: CASSSGTGGHNSPLHF.

The chain uses TRBV7-2 and TRBJ2-3; TCRdb's assignment of TRBD1 cannot be checked, as there is no DNA. CDR1 is SGHTA and CDR2 is FQGNSA in the germline V gene. This CDR3 region has 16 residues. CDR3 sequence reads: CASSPQAPELQDTQYF.

The chain combines TRBV4-1 with TRBJ2-3; checking the TCRdb D call of TRBD1 is not possible without DNA. CDR1 and CDR2 from the germline V gene are MGHRA and YSYEKL. The CDR3 contains 15 residues. CDR3 residues: CASSTHRGPKGTQYF.

This chain links TRBV21-1 with TRBJ1-2; the TCRdb call, TRBD1, lacks DNA for checking. TRBV21-1 is a documented pseudogene. The CDR3 has 15 amino acids. The CDR3 region is CASSKHREKNYGYTF.